The 21 T cell receptor beta chains listed next were all sequenced from one sample in a study of post-analysis software for immune sequencing data. Study-level results: Five or six TRBV segments, TRBV5-6, TRBV5-1 and TRBV20-1 among them, were found more frequent in patients than controls.

Prepared libraries of TCR beta cDNA carried unique molecular identifiers. TCRdb re-analysed the PCR reads in MiXCR, keeping a single row per CDR3 protein. The sample yields roughly 580,000 distinct CDR3 sequences, about 40% seen once. What these receptors recognize is not known. Sequencing was done on a sample of blood. These TCRs come from a girl aged 5-17 years with multiple sclerosis.

This clonotype has a handful of counts. The chain couples TRBV20-1 to TRBJ1-2; maybe TRBD1 (6 bases). In germline, CDR1 is DFQATT, CDR2 SNEGSKA (reference sequence). V dropped 6 bases and J dropped 4 bases, with 18 bases sitting between them. This CDR3 comprises 14 residues. CDR3 sequence reads: CSARRGEEGYGYTF. Here the CDR3 DNA reads TGCAGTGCCCGAAGGGGGGAGGAGGGCTATGGCTACACCTTC.

This clonotype was counted only a few times. The chain links TRBV29-1 to TRBJ2-7; D gene unclear. Per germline, CDR1 SQVTM and CDR2 ANQGSEA. The CDR3 consists of 13 residues. The V gene lost 0 bases and the J gene lost 2 bases, with 8 bases spanning the gap. Written as DNA, the CDR3 is TGCAGCGTTGAAGATGAGCGAACCTACGAGCAGTACTTC. This codes for CSVEDERTYEQYF.

This clonotype was seen only a few times. The chain uses TRBV5-1 and TRBJ2-5, with 7 bases matching TRBD2. Germline-derived CDR1 and CDR2 are SGHRS and YFSETQ. The CDR3 sequence is 16 residues long. V shed 0 bases and J 2 bases; nucleotides not matched to a gene: 7. CDR3 sequence reads: CASSLGPASGQETQYF. As DNA, the CDR3 is TGCGCCAGCAGCTTGGGCCCGGCTAGCGGACAAGAGACCCAGTACTTC.

The chain couples TRBV6-5 to TRBJ1-4; D perhaps matches TRBD1 (6 bases). The CDR3 has 15 residues. The germline CDR1 and CDR2 sequences are MNHEY and SVGAGI. V lost 6 bases and J 5 bases, leaving 16 bases between the germline ends. In DNA form, the CDR3 reads TGTGCCAGCAGGAGGGGGGGCGTCCCCAATGAAAAACTGTTTTTT. Protein sequence: CASRRGGVPNEKLFF.

The CDR3 spells CASGYPSQGTSAPRSSYNEQFF. The CDR3 DNA follows: TGTGCCAGCGGTTACCCGTCCCAGGGGACTAGCGCGCCACGGAGCTCCTACAATGAGCAGTTCTTC. The chain joins TRBV12-3 or TRBV12-4 to TRBJ2-1; 10 positions agree with TRBD2. This CDR3 has 22 residues. Trimming took 8 bases from V and 0 from J; bases not matched to a gene: 25.

This clonotype was seen a few times. V gene TRBV12-3 or TRBV12-4 combines with J gene TRBJ1-2, with a weak D call TRBD1 (6 bases). Trimming shortened V by 6 bases and J by 8 bases, and 13 bases separated the two germline ends. The CDR3 is 12 residues long. Here the CDR3 DNA reads TGTGCCAGCAGCACCACAGGGCACGGCTACACCTTC. Translating it yields CASSTTGHGYTF.

This clonotype was observed at least ten times. The chain links TRBV10-3 to TRBJ2-1; TRBD2 agrees at 10 bases. This CDR3 is built from 15 residues. Germline CDR1 ENHRY, CDR2 SYGVKD. After removal of 2 bases from V and 3 bases from J, the junction contained 1 base not matched to a gene. The CDR3, as DNA: TGTGCCATCAGTGAGACTAGCGGGGACTACAATGAGCAGTTCTTC. Protein: CAISETSGDYNEQFF.

This clonotype was found a few times. The chain links TRBV7-3 to TRBJ2-1; perhaps TRBD1 as D (6 bases). Germline loops: CDR1 SGHTA, CDR2 FQGTGA. The V end was cut by 3 bases, the J end by 8 bases, with 11 bases between. The CDR3 has 13 amino acids. This chain's CDR3 is CASSFGQLDEQFF. The DNA for the CDR3 is TGTGCCAGCAGCTTCGGACAGTTGGATGAGCAGTTCTTC.

J is TRBJ1-2 and V is TRBV5-1, with 9 bases lining up with TRBD1. CDR1 and CDR2 (germline): SGHRS, YFSETQ. The CDR3 totals 16 residues. Trimming removed 4 bases from V and 4 bases from J; junction bases left unmatched: 11. The CDR3 sequence is CASSHPRQGVSYGYTF. CDR3 nucleotide sequence: TGCGCCAGCAGCCACCCACGACAGGGGGTGAGCTATGGCTACACCTTC. The variable domain in full, completed from reference TRBV5-1 and TRBJ1-2, reads KAGVTQTPRYLIKTRGQQVTLSCSPISGHRSVSWYQQTPGQGLQFLFEYFSETQRNKGNFPGRFSGRQFSNSRSEMNVSTLELGDSALYLCASSHPRQGVSYGYTFGSGTRLTVV.

This rearrangement joins TRBV20-1 to TRBJ1-2; perhaps TRBD1 as D (5 bases). The CDR3 has 12 residues. V shed 0 bases and J shed 6 bases, with 8 bases lying between them. CDR1 is DFQATT and CDR2 is SNEGSKA in the germline V gene (reference sequence). CDR3 protein: CSARDKTDGYTF. Written as DNA, the CDR3 is TGCAGTGCTAGAGATAAGACAGATGGCTACACCTTC.

The chain recombines TRBV5-1 with TRBJ1-2; D unclear. Germline V gene data show CDR1 as SGHRS and CDR2 as YFSETQ. Deletions cut 0 bases from V and 8 bases from J, with 11 bases between. This CDR3 is 13 amino acids long. The DNA of the CDR3 is TGCGCCAGCAGCTTGGAAGCGCTGGGCGGCTACACCTTC. As protein: CASSLEALGGYTF.

V and J are TRBV20-1 and TRBJ1-2; 7 bases align to TRBD1. The CDR3 loop spans 14 amino acids. Germline V gene lookup returns CDR1 DFQATT and CDR2 SNEGSKA (reference sequence). V dropped 3 bases and J dropped 4; count of bases not matched to a gene: 8. As DNA, the CDR3 is TGCAGTGCTAGGGAGGGGGCGTATTCCTATGGCTACACCTTC. This codes for CSAREGAYSYGYTF.

The table lists this clonotype with a few counts. Here the CDR3 reads CASRQGYNEQFF. CDR3 coding DNA: TGCGCCAGTAGACAGGGTTACAATGAGCAGTTCTTC. V is TRBV5-1 and J is TRBJ2-1; 7 bases map to TRBD1. CDR3 length equals 12 residues. Germline V gene data show CDR1 as SGHRS and CDR2 as YFSETQ. J gave up 4 bases and V 8 bases, and 3 bases lay outside the gene matches.

This sequence joins TRBV12-3 or TRBV12-4 and TRBJ1-2; no reliable D call. V lost 5 bases, J lost 8 bases, and 12 bases lay in between. This CDR3 comprises 12 residues. The CDR3 here is CASSTTPAGYTF. CDR3 DNA sequence: TGTGCCAGCAGTACCACCCCGGCGGGCTACACCTTC.

The J gene is TRBJ2-5, the V gene TRBV4-1; no clear D gene. Germline CDR1 reads MGHRA; CDR2 reads YSYEKL. Between the trimmed V and J ends, which lost 0 bases and 3 bases, there was a span of 5 bases. The CDR3 has 13 amino acids. The CDR3 spells CASSQDWEETQYF. Written as DNA, the CDR3 is TGCGCCAGCAGCCAAGATTGGGAAGAGACCCAGTACTTC.

This clonotype was counted between two and nine times. The chain has TRBV7-2 and TRBJ2-5; D might be TRBD1 (6 bases). V dropped 0 bases and J dropped 6 bases, with 14 bases sitting between them. Looked up from germline, CDR1 is SGHTA and CDR2 is FQGNSA. This CDR3 has 15 residues. CDR3 sequence (DNA): TGTGCCAGCAGCTTAGCGGTTGGGACAAGGCAGACCCAGTACTTC. Translating it yields CASSLAVGTRQTQYF.

This CDR3 reads CASSLEGRKTQYF. Written as DNA, the CDR3 is TGTGCCAGCAGCTTAGAGGGGCGGAAGACCCAGTACTTC. The genes are TRBV11-3 and TRBJ2-5, with D perhaps matching TRBD1 (5 bases). From germline, CDR1 is SGHNT and CDR2 YENEEA. This CDR3 contains 13 residues. V lost 0 bases, J lost 6 bases, and 8 bases lay in between.

This clonotype has a handful of counts. This chain connects TRBV5-1 to TRBJ2-4, with 14 bases lining up with TRBD2. Looked up from germline, CDR1 is SGHRS and CDR2 is YFSETQ. The CDR3 runs 20 residues. J lost 0 bases, V lost 2 bases, and 10 bases had no gene match. The CDR3 DNA reads as TGCGCCAGCAGCTTATTTTCCGGGACTAGCGGGGGACTAGCCAAAAACATTCAGTACTTC. Its translation is CASSLFSGTSGGLAKNIQYF.

V usage is TRBV29-1 and J usage is TRBJ2-1, with D unresolved. CDR3 length: 11 amino acids. CDR1 is SQVTM, CDR2 ANQGSEA, per germline. V shed 8 bases and J shed 3 bases, with 8 bases lying between them. The DNA of the CDR3 is TGCAGCCTAGGGCGCTACAATGAGCAGTTCTTC. This translates into CSLGRYNEQFF.

The V call is TRBV7-7, the J call TRBJ2-1; 9 bases agree with TRBD1. The germline CDR1 and CDR2 sequences are SSHAT and FNYEAQ (reference sequence). There are 15 residues in the CDR3. CDR3 in DNA: TGTGTTAGCAGCTTAGGACAGGGGCAATTCTATGAGCAGTTCTTC. Translation: CVSSLGQGQFYEQFF. The complete variable domain, with remaining parts taken from reference TRBV7-7 and TRBJ2-1, reads GAGVSQSPRYKVTKRGQDVTLRCDPISSHATLYWYQQALGQGPEFLTYFNYEAQPDKSGLPSDRFSAERPEGSISTLTIQRTEQRDSAMYRCVSSLGQGQFYEQFFGPGTRLTVL.

The chain joins TRBV11-2 to TRBJ2-6; possibly TRBD1 for D (6 bases). V gave up 5 bases and J gave up 4 bases, with 9 bases separating them. This CDR3 is 14 amino acids long. Germline CDR1 is SGHAT and CDR2 is FQNNGV. The CDR3 region has the DNA TGTGCCAGCAGCCCAGGGGCCGGGGCCAACGTCCTGACTTTC. It is translated as CASSPGAGANVLTF.